Included here is one TCR beta chain sequence, with context. Its specificity is not known. The data belong to a study of cytomegalovirus exposure and HLA in healthy donors. Findings of the study overall: Most CMV-associated TCR beta chains appeared HLA-restricted in a later analysis. TCR association rates varied by HLA locus in a later analysis, with DRB1 highest and HLA-C lowest. A later analysis reported that several of the most significant clusters appeared to be linked to common viral pathogens, among them Epstein-Barr virus.

This PCR relied on a set of 60 Vbeta primers and 13 Jbeta primers. Sequenced by immunoSEQ multiplex PCR; TCRdb stores in-frame clones only, minus some. The repertoire holds about 130,000 clones, with about 61% as singletons. The length of the CDR3 is 15 residues. Germline CDR1 and CDR2: SGHKS and YYEKEE (reference sequence). Trimming cost V 5 bases and J 0 bases; bases outside gene matches: 7. This sequence was found in a woman in her thirties or forties in good health and CMV-seronegative. The sequenced material came from PBMCs. The chain is built from TRBV5-5 and TRBJ1-2; 7 bases are shared with TRBD1. The CDR3 nucleotides are TGTGCCAGCAGATTTACAGGGGCAACTAACTATGGCTACACCTTC. This translates into CASRFTGATNYGYTF.